The 14 T cell receptor beta chains in this list originate from one sample, sequenced in a study of blood T cell repertoires in COVID-19. The assay was immunoSEQ multiplex PCR, and TCRdb's table has in-frame clones only and misses some. The data contain about 320,000 clones, 70% to 90% of them seen just once; the ten biggest clones take up 6% to 9%. Material: peripheral blood. The receptors shown here come from a human donor in a cohort sampled during active COVID-19.

The CDR3 sequence is CASSLSGGGTGELFF. In DNA, the CDR3 is TGCGCCAGCAGCCTCAGCGGGGGAGGAACCGGGGAGCTGTTTTTT. The chain links TRBV5-1 to TRBJ2-2; 8 bases agree with TRBD2. This CDR3 comprises 15 residues. V shed 4 bases, J shed 5 bases, and the junction held 7 bases outside the gene matches. Germline values: CDR1 SGHRS, CDR2 YFSETQ.

The rearrangement joins TRBV9 to TRBJ2-3, with 10 bases identical to TRBD2. There are 16 residues in the CDR3. Germline V CDR1 and CDR2: SGDLS, YYNGEE. V was clipped by 4 bases and J by 0 bases; unmatched bases: 5. This CDR3 is CASSPSSGGSTDTQYF. CDR3 sequence (DNA): TGTGCCAGCAGCCCATCTAGCGGGGGAAGCACAGATACGCAGTATTTT.

The V gene is TRBV5-4, the J gene TRBJ1-1; TRBD1 might be the D (5 bases). This CDR3 spans 13 amino acids. V shed 4 bases and J shed 4 bases, with 11 bases lying between them. Germline V CDR1 and CDR2: SGHNT, YYREEE (reference sequence). CDR3 protein: CASSPDIFTEAFF. For the CDR3, the DNA is TGTGCCAGCAGCCCGGACATTTTCACTGAAGCTTTCTTT.

This chain joins TRBV6-2 or TRBV6-3 and TRBJ2-4; maybe TRBD1 (5 bases). V lost 5 bases to trimming and J lost 6 bases, with 17 bases between them. Germline V gene data show CDR1 as MNHEY and CDR2 as SVGEGT. This CDR3 has 15 amino acids. Written as DNA, the CDR3 is TGTGCCAGCAGTACGATCACAGGTCGGAGAAACATTCAGTACTTC. Its protein is CASSTITGRRNIQYF.

About this clone itself: At one boundary the junction diverges from the germline segment, which might be a read error. This rearrangement joins TRBV6-1 to TRBJ1-5, with D maybe TRBD1 (6 bases). This CDR3 has 18 residues. Per the germline V gene, CDR1 is MNHNS and CDR2 is SASEGT. DNA for the CDR3: TGTGCCAGCAGAGAAGCCCGTGGTTACACAGGGAGCAATCAGCCCCAGCATTTT. Translating it yields CASREARGYTGSNQPQHF.

A single count supports this clone. The gene calls are TRBV20-1 and TRBJ1-1, with D possibly TRBD1 on 6 matching bases. CDR3 length equals 14 residues. V was clipped by 3 bases and J by 4 bases, with 15 bases between them. Germline CDR1 and CDR2: DFQATT and SNEGSKA (reference sequence). The CDR3, as DNA: TGCAGTGCTAGTTTGGCGGGGGGGGCCACTGAAGCTTTCTTT. It translates to CSASLAGGATEAFF.

Ten or more counts support this clone. The rearrangement uses TRBV11-2 and TRBJ1-6; no reliable D call. Germline loops: CDR1 SGHAT, CDR2 FQNNGV. The ends were cut back, 2 bases at V and 7 bases at J, with 12 bases in the middle. The CDR3 has 15 amino acids. CDR3 nucleotides: TGTGCCAGCAGCTTATCGCCCGGGTTCAATTCACCCCTCCACTTT. It is translated as CASSLSPGFNSPLHF.

The gene calls are TRBV18 and TRBJ1-1; possible D gene TRBD1, 5 bases. The germline V gene encodes CDR1 KGHSH and CDR2 LQKENI. The CDR3 totals 20 residues. The germline V and J ends were trimmed by 3 bases and 0 bases, with 26 bases remaining between them. The CDR3 DNA reads as TGTGCCAGCTCACCCTTTCGCTTTCAGGGAGGGAATAGAATGAACACTGAAGCTTTCTTT. Translating gives CASSPFRFQGGNRMNTEAFF. Variable domain in full (rest from reference TRBV18 and TRBJ1-1): NAGVMQNPRHLVRRRGQEARLRCSPMKGHSHVYWYRQLPEEGLKFMVYLQKENIIDESGMPKERFSAEFPKEGPSILRIQQVVRGDSAAYFCASSPFRFQGGNRMNTEAFFGQGTRLTVV.

This chain uses TRBV6-5 with TRBJ2-2, with D tentatively TRBD1 (5 bases). The CDR3 has 15 amino acids. The germline V gene has CDR1 MNHEY and CDR2 SVGAGI. Trimming removed 5 bases at V and 6 bases at J, with 16 bases between. In DNA, the CDR3 is TGTGCCAGCAGTCCCGGTGGCAGGGAATCCGGGGAGCTGTTTTTT. Translating it yields CASSPGGRESGELFF.

The chain employs TRBV24-1 and TRBJ1-3; D might be TRBD1 (5 bases). Germline loops: CDR1 KGHDR, CDR2 SFDVKD. The CDR3 has 16 amino acids. V was cut by 7 bases and J by 0 bases, with 15 bases left in between. CDR3: CATRRQRVPSGNTIYF. For the CDR3, the DNA is TGTGCCACCAGAAGACAGCGCGTACCCTCTGGAAACACCATATATTTT.

The rearrangement uses TRBV6-5 and TRBJ1-4; D not resolved. This CDR3 spans 13 amino acids. V was cut by 7 bases and J by 11 bases, with 17 bases left in between. Germline CDR1 and CDR2: MNHEY and SVGAGI. CDR3 region: CASIRGKGSKLFF. The CDR3 DNA reads as TGTGCCAGCATACGGGGTAAAGGTTCGAAACTGTTTTTT.

A remark on this clone: The sample has other DNA sequences that encode this CDR3 too. V and J are TRBV12-3 or TRBV12-4 and TRBJ1-2; 7 positions agree with TRBD1. Trimming at V came to 6 bases and at J to 4 bases, leaving 5 bases not matched to a gene. This CDR3 has 13 residues. The CDR3 nucleotides read TGTGCCAGCAGCCGAGGGGGCACCTATGGCTACACCTTC. This encodes CASSRGGTYGYTF.

The chain is built from TRBV27 and TRBJ1-5, with 9 bases identical to TRBD1. After removal of 5 bases from V and 7 bases from J, the junction contained 9 bases not matched to a gene. Germline CDR1 and CDR2: MNHEY and SMNVEV (reference sequence). The CDR3 contains 15 residues. The CDR3 protein is CASSASGTGRQPQHF. In DNA, the CDR3 is TGTGCCAGCAGTGCCTCCGGGACAGGGAGGCAGCCCCAGCATTTT.

The chain's CDR3 is CASSRGQGSYEQYF. Here the CDR3 DNA reads TGTGCCAGCAGTAGGGGACAGGGAAGTTACGAGCAGTACTTC. The V gene is TRBV6-5, the J gene TRBJ2-7, with TRBD1 matching over 9 bases. V was pared by 5 bases and J by 4 bases, with 6 bases of the junction left unmatched. This CDR3 contains 14 residues. CDR1 is MNHEY, CDR2 SVGAGI, per germline.